This T cell receptor (beta chain) derives from a study of blood T cell repertoires in COVID-19 (dated by TCRdb to about 2020). As for the study more broadly: The collaborator samples originated in the United States, Italy and Spain and spanned the acute and convalescent phases of COVID-19. The prospective study material was composed of cDNA or gDNA derived from T cells, B-cell-depleted T cells, or PBMCs. The dataset comprised deeply sampled blood TCRbeta repertoires from subjects exposed to, actively infected with, or recovered from COVID-19. Samples were obtained from the ongoing ImmuneRACE study (first 160 participants) and from over 1,000 subjects provided by 6 global collaborators. HLA class I and class II types, where available, came from metadata supplied by the sample provider rather than from assay-based typing. Sample metadata almost always included a de-identified subject ID, COVID-19 status, age in years and sex. The repertoires were released in a freely available public database meant as a resource for research on the immune response to SARS-CoV-2.

Counted from cysteine to phenylalanine, this CDR3 has 14 amino acids. The only DNA kept is the CDR3, 42 bases in frame from the first base. Relative to germline, V is 1 base shorter and J is 5 bases shorter, with 11 bases between their ends. From a lookup of the germline V gene, CDR1 and CDR2 are SGHNT and YENEEA. TCRbeta CDR3 regions were amplified from genomic DNA using the immunoSEQ Assay, a bias-controlled multiplex PCR. As for the original processing: The number of nucleated cells in each sample was estimated from the amplification of reference gene primers within the assay. Sequence reads were collapsed and filtered to measure the absolute abundance of every unique TCRbeta CDR3 rearrangement. Productive Simpson clonality was computed per sample as the square root of Simpson's diversity index over productive rearrangements. TCRdb re-hosts the immuneACCESS table, in-frame sequences only. Its copies lack some clones; in the studies checked, an unresolved V gene accounts for under half of them, and the cause for the rest is not known. That table is the source of V, J and clone size, and D and trimming were worked out from the DNA. In this sample the table shows under 300,000 clones, about four fifths of which occur a single time. The leading ten clones occupy roughly 1.9% of the sample.

As regards this clone: This clone's antigen is unknown. No quality values exist for individual bases; no much larger clone is one base distant.

Summary of the overall study and its limitations: Clinical and demographic metadata were provided uncurated, with the amount varying by source and participant.

Samples from volunteer blood donors who had recovered from COVID-19 were contributed by a second Seattle source. The collaborating institutions used their own protocols to collect whole blood in K2EDTA tubes. Collaborator samples were shipped for TCRbeta analysis as frozen whole blood, isolated PBMCs, or DNA extracted from either sample type. The receptor comes from a man between 25 and 39 years old who had recovered from COVID-19. The sequence joins TRBV11-3 to TRBJ1-2; the D gene lacks a confident call. Sequenced material: peripheral blood. The CDR3 here reads CASSLVPGLYGYTF. The base sequence is TGTGCCAGCAGCTTAGTCCCTGGGCTGTATGGCTACACCTTC.